This T cell receptor (beta chain) was captured in a study of T cell repertoires in cytomegalovirus infection. With respect to this clonotype: Its antigen is as yet unknown.

TCRdb recomputed calls from the reads with MiXCR, one row per CDR3 protein. This sample yields 700,000 to 900,000 distinct CDR3 sequences, of which approximately 32% are seen a single time; around 13% belongs to the top ten. Trimming removed 8 bases at V and 4 bases at J, with 8 bases between. CDR3 length equals 11 residues. In germline, CDR1 is MNHEY, CDR2 SVGEGT. The sample was cultured CD8+ T cells from PBMCs, taken from culture after CMV antigen stimulation. This chain joins TRBV6-2 or TRBV6-3 and TRBJ1-2, with D uncertain. The TCR was taken from a human donor in good health (CMV status not recorded). Some clones in this sample may be carry-over from other donors' samples. The CDR3 DNA reads TGTGCCAGCGCCTCCTTCTATGGCTACACCTTC. Its protein is CASASFYGYTF.